The clone carrying this TCR beta chain has a count of ten or more. What it binds is unknown. The CDR3 regions of TCR beta were amplified from RNA transcripts. The HTBI set primed first-round TCR CDR3 RT-PCR. TCRdb re-called the multiplex PCR reads with MiXCR, one entry per CDR3 protein. Among some 300,000 distinct CDR3 sequences listed, roughly 17% were seen once. This sample is part of a study of T cells in Graves' hyperthyroidism and ophthalmopathy. Germline loops: CDR1 MDHEN, CDR2 SYDVKM. CDR3 length equals 15 residues. V gave up 2 bases and J gave up 0 bases, with 10 bases separating them. Notes on the study in general: By a 13 V-J model, ophthalmopathy was set apart from stable hyperthyroidism. Ophthalmopathy was identified by the model a median around 6 months ahead of onset.

The receptor comes from a young man with Graves' hyperthyroidism. The rearrangement uses TRBV28 and TRBJ1-1; D gene uncertain. What was sequenced was blood. CDR3 protein: CASSLRADVNTEAFF. CDR3 bases: TGTGCCAGCAGTTTAAGGGCAGACGTGAACACTGAAGCTTTCTTT.